This TCR beta chain was observed in a study of T-cell memory formation after mild COVID-19. Study-wide results and limits: The CD4+ clones that contracted clustered mainly within CM and EM, and the CD8+ clones concentrated in EMRA.

This clonotype was counted at least ten times. Its matching antigen is unknown. TCRdb passed the 5' RACE reads through MiXCR, listing each CDR3 protein once. The profile shows 250,000 to 300,000 distinct CDR3 sequences, around 15% of them singletons. V lost 4 bases, J lost 7 bases, and 18 bases lay in between. This CDR3 comprises 16 residues. CDR1 is KGHDR, CDR2 SFDVKD, per germline. This TCR came from a man younger than 30 who had mild COVID-19 (a few samples of this study predate the infection). Cell type and time point are not known. The chain uses TRBV24-1 and TRBJ2-2; TRBD2 might be the D (6 bases). Sequencing used PBMCs or a T cell subset sorted from them (not recorded which). The CDR3 reads CATSDPRRGTHGELFF. CDR3 nucleotides: TGTGCCACCAGTGACCCTCGACGGGGGACCCACGGGGAGCTGTTTTTT.